The 24 T cell receptor beta chains presented below share a single source sample, sequenced in a study of cytomegalovirus exposure and HLA in healthy donors. The PCR had 60 Vbeta and 13 Jbeta primers. TCRdb's table, derived via immunoSEQ multiplex PCR, lists solely in-frame clones and lacks some. Of around 180,000 clones detected, around 80% appear once; the ten largest clones hold more than 1%. Sequencing used PBMCs. These TCRs come from a boy aged 2 to 10 in good health and CMV-seronegative.

The J gene is TRBJ2-3, the V gene TRBV11-3; tentatively, D is TRBD1 (5 bases). Germline V lookup: CDR1 SGHNT, CDR2 YENEEA. V was pared by 5 bases and J by 4 bases, with 10 bases between. There are 13 residues in the CDR3. Here the CDR3 DNA reads TGTGCCAGCAGCCACAAGGGGTCAGATACGCAGTATTTT. This gives the protein CASSHKGSDTQYF.

The CDR3 spells CASSEARLHGGGEQYV. The CDR3 DNA reads TGTGCCAGCAGTGAAGCGCGTCTGCACGGGGGAGGCGAGCAGTACGTC. The chain links TRBV6-1 to TRBJ2-7; the D gene is possibly TRBD2 (6 bases). Trimming cost V 0 bases and J 6 bases, with 18 bases left between them. CDR3 size: 16 residues. The germline V gene encodes CDR1 MNHNS and CDR2 SASEGT.

The J gene is TRBJ1-4, the V gene TRBV6-1; D possibly corresponds to TRBD1 (5 bases). Trimming cost V 4 bases and J 8 bases, with 11 bases left between them. The CDR3 covers 13 residues. In germline, CDR1 is MNHNS, CDR2 SASEGT. The CDR3 coding sequence is TGTGCCAGCAGTGCAGGGAGGCGGGAAAAACTGTTTTTT. It encodes CASSAGRREKLFF.

J is TRBJ2-1 and V is TRBV12-5; 13 positions match TRBD2. Germline V gene data show CDR1 as LGHNT and CDR2 as FRNRAP. CDR3 length: 17 amino acids. With V trimmed by 0 bases and J by 6 bases, 5 bases remained unmatched. CDR3 loop: CASGLVPGLAGTNEQFF. CDR3 DNA sequence: TGTGCTAGTGGTTTGGTACCGGGACTAGCGGGAACCAATGAGCAGTTCTTC. The full variable domain, completed using reference TRBV12-5 and TRBJ2-1, is DARVTQTPRHKVTEMGQEVTMRCQPILGHNTVFWYRQTMMQGLELLAYFRNRAPLDDSGMPKDRFSAEMPDATLATLKIQPSEPRDSAVYFCASGLVPGLAGTNEQFFGPGTRLTVL.

The chain couples TRBV6-1 to TRBJ1-5; 7 positions agree with TRBD1. Germline loops: CDR1 MNHNS, CDR2 SASEGT. The CDR3 runs 14 residues. The trim removed 6 bases at V and 5 bases at J, leaving 7 bases unmatched. CDR3 DNA: TGTGCCAGCAGCCAGGACAGGTTAGATCAGCCCCAGCATTTT. This sequence encodes CASSQDRLDQPQHF.

Details on this clone: The germline gene is not matched at one end of the junction; a read error may be the cause. This sequence joins TRBV5-1 and TRBJ2-1; 7 bases align to TRBD2. Germline values: CDR1 SGHRS, CDR2 YFSETQ. CDR3 length: 13 residues. The CDR3 protein is CASTLGGRGEQFF. DNA for the CDR3: TGCGCCAGCACCTTGGGCGGGAGAGGCGAGCAGTTCTTC.

The chain carries TRBV2 and TRBJ2-6; the D is unclear. There are 13 residues in the CDR3. Per germline, CDR1 SNHLY and CDR2 FYNNEI. Trimming removed 7 bases from V and 0 bases from J, with 4 bases in between. CDR3 sequence reads: CASTSSGANVLTF. The CDR3 DNA follows: TGTGCCAGCACTAGCTCTGGGGCCAACGTCCTGACTTTC.

The J gene is TRBJ2-7, the V gene TRBV11-3; 11 bases match TRBD2. CDR3 length: 14 amino acids. V was clipped by 6 bases and J by 5 bases; unmatched bases: 6. Germline CDR1 and CDR2: SGHNT and YENEEA. CDR3 bases: TGTGCCAGCAGTACTAGCGGGAGAACCCACGAGCAGTACTTC. As protein: CASSTSGRTHEQYF.

This clone was counted once. V is TRBV5-6 and J is TRBJ2-3; 8 nucleotides align to TRBD2. V lost 4 bases to trimming and J lost 5 bases; unmatched junction nucleotides: 9. The CDR3 has 15 amino acids. The germline gives CDR1 SGHDT, CDR2 YYEEEE. The CDR3 region has the DNA TGTGCCAGCAGCACCACGGGGGGGCAGAAAGATACGCAGTATTTT. This gives the protein CASSTTGGQKDTQYF.

This clone was seen a few times. This sequence joins TRBV7-9 and TRBJ2-7; 7 nucleotides agree with TRBD2. The CDR3 length is 14 residues. Trimming at V came to 5 bases and at J to 12 bases, leaving 16 bases not matched to a gene. Germline CDR1 reads SEHNR; CDR2 reads FQNEAQ (reference sequence). The CDR3 coding sequence is TGTGCCAGCAGCCCGCCTGGGGTGGCGGGAGATCTGTACTTC. Its translation is CASSPPGVAGDLYF. Full variable domain (outside the CDR3, taken from reference TRBV7-9 and TRBJ2-7): DTGVSQNPRHKITKRGQNVTFRCDPISEHNRLYWYRQTLGQGPEFLTYFQNEAQLEKSRLLSDRFSAERPKGSFSTLEIQRTEQGDSAMYLCASSPPGVAGDLYFGPGTRLTVT.

The chain carries TRBV14 and TRBJ1-6; 7 bases fit TRBD1. J was trimmed by 8 bases and V by 4 bases; bases with no gene match: 11. The germline gives CDR1 SGHDN, CDR2 FVKESK. This CDR3 region has 16 residues. The CDR3 nucleotides are TGTGCCAGCAGCCTCAGAACAGGGGAACGAGATTCACCCCTCCACTTT. It encodes CASSLRTGERDSPLHF.

The chain links TRBV5-1 to TRBJ1-3; no reliable D call. Trimming shortened V by 4 bases and J by 0 bases, and 11 bases separated the two germline ends. CDR3 length: 15 residues. Germline V lookup: CDR1 SGHRS, CDR2 YFSETQ. DNA for the CDR3: TGCGCCAGCAGCCTGACGGGGATCTCTGGAAACACCATATATTTT. This translates into CASSLTGISGNTIYF.

This rearrangement joins TRBV10-3 to TRBJ1-1; TRBD1 matches at 8 bases. Germline V lookup: CDR1 ENHRY, CDR2 SYGVKD. The CDR3 spans 15 residues. With 3 bases clipped from V and 3 bases from J, the junction kept 6 bases outside the gene matches. CDR3 nucleotides: TGTGCCATCAGTGACCAGGGGGCAAGGGACACTGAAGCTTTCTTT. Its translation is CAISDQGARDTEAFF.

V is TRBV7-9 and J is TRBJ1-5; 9 bases are a match to TRBD1. After removal of 4 bases from V and 8 bases from J, the junction contained 6 bases not matched to a gene. The CDR3 runs to 14 residues. The V gene's germline CDR1 is SEHNR and CDR2 FQNEAQ (reference sequence). This CDR3 reads CASSWGQGQEPQHF. The CDR3 DNA follows: TGTGCCAGCAGCTGGGGACAGGGCCAGGAGCCCCAGCATTTT.

The chain has TRBV5-1 and TRBJ2-5; TRBD2 is a possible D gene (7 bases). The V and J ends lost 5 bases and 1 base respectively, with 9 bases between them. The CDR3 sequence is 13 residues long. Germline V gene lookup returns CDR1 SGHRS and CDR2 YFSETQ. CDR3 in DNA: TGCGCCAGCAGGGGGGGGGCCCAAGAGACCCAGTACTTC. It yields the protein CASRGGAQETQYF.

The chain recombines TRBV5-1 with TRBJ2-5; 8 positions match TRBD1. After removal of 5 bases from V and 3 bases from J, the junction contained 9 bases not matched to a gene. The germline V gene encodes CDR1 SGHRS and CDR2 YFSETQ. The CDR3 totals 15 residues. The CDR3 DNA reads as TGCGCCAGCAGTCCGATCGACAGGGGAGAAGAGACCCAGTACTTC. This translates into CASSPIDRGEETQYF. The full variable domain, with the rest looked up from reference TRBV5-1 and TRBJ2-5, is KAGVTQTPRYLIKTRGQQVTLSCSPISGHRSVSWYQQTPGQGLQFLFEYFSETQRNKGNFPGRFSGRQFSNSRSEMNVSTLELGDSALYLCASSPIDRGEETQYFGPGTRLLVL.

This chain links TRBV30 with TRBJ2-1; TRBD2 matches at 8 bases. J was trimmed by 8 bases and V by 2 bases; bases with no gene match: 17. Germline V lookup: CDR1 GTSNPN, CDR2 SVGIG (reference sequence). The CDR3 sequence is 17 residues long. The CDR3 sequence: CAWSPRISRGRFDEQFF. As DNA, the CDR3 is TGTGCCTGGAGTCCCCGCATCTCCCGCGGGAGGTTCGATGAGCAGTTCTTC.

In this sample, this clone turned up a few times. The J gene is TRBJ2-1, the V gene TRBV18; possible D gene TRBD2, 6 bases. CDR3 length: 15 amino acids. The ends were cut back, 2 bases at V and 7 bases at J, with 15 bases in the middle. Germline CDR1 reads KGHSH; CDR2 reads LQKENI. The CDR3: CASSPIRYGGNEQFF. The CDR3 DNA reads as TGTGCCAGCTCACCAATCCGGTACGGAGGGAATGAGCAGTTCTTC.

The chain employs TRBV11-2 and TRBJ1-3; D not certain. CDR1 is SGHAT and CDR2 is FQNNGV in the germline V gene. The CDR3 length is 16 residues. Trimming took 5 bases from V and 0 from J, leaving 14 bases between them. The CDR3 protein is CASSPPGSTSGNTIYF. CDR3 DNA: TGTGCCAGCAGCCCCCCGGGGTCTACCTCTGGAAACACCATATATTTT.

The V call is TRBV7-2, the J call TRBJ2-6; the match to TRBD1 covers 8 bases. V was pared by 6 bases and J by 1 base, with 2 bases of the junction left unmatched. CDR3 length: 15 residues. The germline V gene has CDR1 SGHTA and CDR2 FQGNSA. The chain's CDR3 is CASRTGGSGANVLTF. The CDR3 nucleotides read TGTGCCAGCAGAACAGGGGGATCTGGGGCCAACGTCCTGACTTTC.

This chain links TRBV6-6 with TRBJ2-1; 8 bases are a match to TRBD1. The trim removed 6 bases at V and 4 bases at J, leaving 8 bases unmatched. Germline V gene sequence: CDR1 MNHNY, CDR2 SVGAGI (reference sequence). This CDR3 spans 15 amino acids. This chain's CDR3 is CASSRGQGDYNEQFF. CDR3 DNA sequence: TGTGCCAGCAGCCGAGGACAGGGAGATTACAATGAGCAGTTCTTC.

The chain links TRBV2 to TRBJ1-4, with 10 bases fitting TRBD1. This CDR3 region has 15 residues. CDR1 SNHLY and CDR2 FYNNEI come from the germline V gene. The trim removed 6 bases at V and 3 bases at J, leaving 4 bases unmatched. The CDR3 region has the DNA TGTGCCAGCAGAAGGGACAGGGGACCTAATGAAAAACTGTTTTTT. It encodes CASRRDRGPNEKLFF.

This clone was counted once. The CDR3 nucleotides read TGTGCCAGCAGTGAAGCTTTAGCGGGAGAGGGATTCTCTGGGGCCAACGTCCTGACTTTC. As protein: CASSEALAGEGFSGANVLTF. V and J are TRBV2 and TRBJ2-6, with 9 bases matching TRBD2. The V gene's germline CDR1 is SNHLY and CDR2 FYNNEI. The V gene end was trimmed by 0 bases and the J gene end by 0 bases; junction bases not matched to a gene: 9. The CDR3 consists of 20 residues.

V gene TRBV7-9 combines with J gene TRBJ1-1; D is perhaps TRBD1 (6 bases). This CDR3 region has 15 residues. V was shortened by 1 base and J by 1 base, with 10 bases between the two germline ends. CDR1 is SEHNR and CDR2 is FQNEAQ in the germline V gene (reference sequence). The CDR3 region is CASSLVGRGNTEAFF. In nucleotides, the CDR3 is TGTGCCAGCAGCTTAGTGGGCAGGGGGAACACTGAAGCTTTCTTT.